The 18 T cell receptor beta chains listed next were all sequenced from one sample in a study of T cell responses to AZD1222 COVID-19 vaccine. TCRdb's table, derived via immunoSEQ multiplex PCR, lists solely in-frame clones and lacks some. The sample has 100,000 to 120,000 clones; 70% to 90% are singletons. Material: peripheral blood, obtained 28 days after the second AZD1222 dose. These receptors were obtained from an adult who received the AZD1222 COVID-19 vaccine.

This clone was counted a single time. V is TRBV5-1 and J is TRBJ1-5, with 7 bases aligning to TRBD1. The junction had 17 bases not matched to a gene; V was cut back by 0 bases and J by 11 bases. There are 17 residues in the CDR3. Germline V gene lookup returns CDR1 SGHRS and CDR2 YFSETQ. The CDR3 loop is CASSLAGQVEKWKAQHF. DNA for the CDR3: TGCGCCAGCAGCTTGGCAGGACAGGTGGAAAAGTGGAAAGCCCAGCATTTT.

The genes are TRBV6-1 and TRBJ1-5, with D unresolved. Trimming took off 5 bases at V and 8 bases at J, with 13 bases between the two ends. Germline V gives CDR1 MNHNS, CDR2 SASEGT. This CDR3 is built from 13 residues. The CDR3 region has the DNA TGTGCCAGCAGTTTCGTCGACCGGGAGCCCCAGCATTTT. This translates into CASSFVDREPQHF.

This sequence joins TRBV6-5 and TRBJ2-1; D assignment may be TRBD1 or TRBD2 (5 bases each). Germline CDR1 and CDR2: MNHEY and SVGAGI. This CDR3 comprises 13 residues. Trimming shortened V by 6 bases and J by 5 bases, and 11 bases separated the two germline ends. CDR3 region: CASRGRPNNEQFF. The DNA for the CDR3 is TGTGCCAGCAGGGGACGACCTAACAATGAGCAGTTCTTC.

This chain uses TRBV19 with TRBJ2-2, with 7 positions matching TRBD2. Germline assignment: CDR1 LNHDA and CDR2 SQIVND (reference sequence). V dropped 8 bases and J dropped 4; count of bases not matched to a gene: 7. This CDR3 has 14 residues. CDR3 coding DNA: TGTGCCAGTGACCCTAGCGGACTCACCGGGGAGCTGTTTTTT. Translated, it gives CASDPSGLTGELFF.

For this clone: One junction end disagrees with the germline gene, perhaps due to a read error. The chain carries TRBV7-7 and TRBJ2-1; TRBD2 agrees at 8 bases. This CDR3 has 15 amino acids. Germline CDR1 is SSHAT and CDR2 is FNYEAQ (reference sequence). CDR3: CASRSTSGGRDEQFF. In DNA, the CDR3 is TGTGCTAGCAGAAGCACCTCGGGGGGGCGGGATGAGCAGTTCTTC.

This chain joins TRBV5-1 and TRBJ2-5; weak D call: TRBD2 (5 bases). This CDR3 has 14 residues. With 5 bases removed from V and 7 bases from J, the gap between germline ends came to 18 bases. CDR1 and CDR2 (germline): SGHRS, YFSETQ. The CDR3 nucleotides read TGCGCCAGCAGGAAAGAAGCGGCTTCAGGGACCCAGTACTTC. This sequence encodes CASRKEAASGTQYF.

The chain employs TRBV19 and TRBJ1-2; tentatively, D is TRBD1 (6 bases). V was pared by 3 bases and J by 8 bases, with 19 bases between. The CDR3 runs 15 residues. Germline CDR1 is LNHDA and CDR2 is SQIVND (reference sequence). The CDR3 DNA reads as TGTGCCAGTAGTATTTTCATACAGGGAGGGGGAGGCTACACCTTC. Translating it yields CASSIFIQGGGGYTF.

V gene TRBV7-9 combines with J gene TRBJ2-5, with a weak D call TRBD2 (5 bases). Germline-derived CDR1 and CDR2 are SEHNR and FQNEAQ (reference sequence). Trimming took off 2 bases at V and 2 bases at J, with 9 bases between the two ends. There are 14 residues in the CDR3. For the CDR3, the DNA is TGTGCCAGCAGCTTAATTCGGGGTCAAGAGACCCAGTACTTC. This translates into CASSLIRGQETQYF.

CDR3 DNA sequence: TGTGCCGGTCACGGGGGGGCAGGGGATAACTATGGCTACACCTTC. Encoded protein: CAGHGGAGDNYGYTF. The genes are TRBV28 and TRBJ1-2; D might be TRBD1 (6 bases). Germline V lookup: CDR1 MDHEN, CDR2 SYDVKM. There are 15 residues in the CDR3. V gave up 11 bases and J gave up 1 base, with 20 bases separating them.

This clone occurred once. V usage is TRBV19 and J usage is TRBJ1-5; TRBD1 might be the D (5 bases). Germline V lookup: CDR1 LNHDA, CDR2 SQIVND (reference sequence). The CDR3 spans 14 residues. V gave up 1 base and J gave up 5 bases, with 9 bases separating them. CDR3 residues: CASSIGDSYQPQHF. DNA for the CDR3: TGTGCCAGTAGTATAGGAGACAGCTATCAGCCCCAGCATTTT.

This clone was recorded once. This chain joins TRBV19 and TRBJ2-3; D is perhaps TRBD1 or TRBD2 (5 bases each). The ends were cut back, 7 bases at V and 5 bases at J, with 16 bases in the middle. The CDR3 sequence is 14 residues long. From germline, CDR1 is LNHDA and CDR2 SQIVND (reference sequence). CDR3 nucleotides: TGTGCCAGTAAGGGACCTCACCGATTAGATACGCAGTATTTT. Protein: CASKGPHRLDTQYF.

CDR3 DNA sequence: TGTGCCAGCAGTTCCACAGGGTCTTATAGCAATCAGCCCCAGCATTTT. Residues: CASSSTGSYSNQPQHF. The V call is TRBV27, the J call TRBJ1-5, with D possibly matching TRBD1 (6 bases). There are 16 residues in the CDR3. V gave up 4 bases and J gave up 0 bases, with 13 bases separating them. Per the germline V gene, CDR1 is MNHEY and CDR2 is SMNVEV (reference sequence).

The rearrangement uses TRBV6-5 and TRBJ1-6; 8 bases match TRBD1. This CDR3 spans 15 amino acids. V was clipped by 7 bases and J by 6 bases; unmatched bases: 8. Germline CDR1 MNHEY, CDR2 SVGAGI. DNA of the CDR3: TGTGCCAGCACAGTATTCCAGGGGGCTAATTCACCCCTCCACTTT. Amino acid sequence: CASTVFQGANSPLHF.

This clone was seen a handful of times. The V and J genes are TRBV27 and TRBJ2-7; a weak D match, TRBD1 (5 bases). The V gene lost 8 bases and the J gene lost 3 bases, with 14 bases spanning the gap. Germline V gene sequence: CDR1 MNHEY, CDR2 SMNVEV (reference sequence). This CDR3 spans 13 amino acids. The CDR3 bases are TGTGCCAGCGCTGCAGGGAAGCACTACGAGCAGTACTTC. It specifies CASAAGKHYEQYF.

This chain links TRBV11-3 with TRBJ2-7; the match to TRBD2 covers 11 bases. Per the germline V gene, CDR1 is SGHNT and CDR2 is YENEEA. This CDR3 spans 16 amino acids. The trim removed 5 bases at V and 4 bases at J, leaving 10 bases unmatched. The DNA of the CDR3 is TGTGCCAGCAGCGTGGGGACTAGCGGTGAGGGATACGAGCAGTACTTC. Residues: CASSVGTSGEGYEQYF.

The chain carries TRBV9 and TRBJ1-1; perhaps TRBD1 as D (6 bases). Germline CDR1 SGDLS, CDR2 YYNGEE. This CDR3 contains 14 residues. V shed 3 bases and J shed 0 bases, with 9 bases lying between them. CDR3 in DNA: TGTGCCAGCAGCGAGGGGGGCTTGAACACTGAAGCTTTCTTT. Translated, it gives CASSEGGLNTEAFF.

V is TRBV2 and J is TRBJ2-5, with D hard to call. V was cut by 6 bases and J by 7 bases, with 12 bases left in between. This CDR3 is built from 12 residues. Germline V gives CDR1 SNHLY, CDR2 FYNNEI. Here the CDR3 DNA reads TGTGCCAGCAGCATAAAACCGGGGACCCAGTACTTC. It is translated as CASSIKPGTQYF.

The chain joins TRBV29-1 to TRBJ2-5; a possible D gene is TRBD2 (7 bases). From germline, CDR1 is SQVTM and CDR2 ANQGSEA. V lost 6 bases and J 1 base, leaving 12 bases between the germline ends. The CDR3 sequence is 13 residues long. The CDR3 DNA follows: TGCAGCGTCTCCCGGGGGGCCCAAGAGACCCAGTACTTC. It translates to CSVSRGAQETQYF.